This is a list of T cell receptor beta chains from one sample in a study of T cells after posttransplantation cyclophosphamide. Assay used: immunoSEQ multiplex PCR; TCRdb lists only in-frame clones, some missing. In total the sample includes 2,500 to 3,500 clones, none of them seen once. The sequenced sample was PBMCs, obtained after allogeneic stem cell transplant with posttransplant cyclophosphamide. The receptor source for this set is a female patient over 55 who received an allogeneic stem cell transplant from a related donor and was CMV-positive. T cells may partly derive from the graft donor. CDR3s include the opening cysteine and the closing phenylalanine or tryptophan. A D gene is named only where the DNA matches it firmly.

TRBJ1-5,.,TRBV9,CASSVSGSGQPQHF
TRBJ1-6,.,TRBV5-1,CASSYTPNDSPLHF
TRBJ2-2,TRBD1,TRBV11-3,CASRTGQGETGELFF
TRBJ2-3,TRBD2,TRBV11-2,CASSFNRGLFSDTQYF
TRBJ2-7,.,TRBV6-5,CASRAGQRSEQYF
TRBJ1-4,.,TRBV5-6,CASSLSGATNEKLFF
TRBJ1-2,TRBD1,TRBV7-9,CASSLGQGTNYGYTF
TRBJ2-5,TRBD2,TRBV4-1,CASSQEGGSGRWETQYF
TRBJ2-2,.,TRBV10-3,CAISEGNTGELFF
TRBJ2-5,.,TRBV13,CASSLVGQAETQYF
TRBJ2-7,TRBD2,TRBV28,CASSPPLAGVTSEQYF
TRBJ1-2,TRBD1,TRBV27,CASSPGRGRTTNDYGYTF
TRBJ1-2,.,TRBV5-1,CASSTNGGALDGYTF
TRBJ1-4,TRBD1,TRBV18,CASSPPRGQGNEKLFF
TRBJ2-1,TRBD2,TRBV19,CASTGGSKSYNEQFF
TRBJ2-7,TRBD1,TRBV27,CASSFHGTGDYEQYF
TRBJ1-6,.,TRBV11-2,CASSLAATAYNSPLHF
TRBJ1-5,TRBD1,TRBV12-3/TRBV12-4,CASRRTGVQPQHF
TRBJ2-1,.,TRBV7-2,CASSPGGAGTVNEQFF
TRBJ2-6,.,TRBV7-9,CASSLAGTGANVLTF
TRBJ2-6,TRBD2,TRBV27,CASRATSGSGANVLTF
TRBJ2-5,TRBD1,TRBV2,CASSPGTVQETQYF
TRBJ2-1,TRBD2,TRBV7-9,CASRDGLARNEQFF
TRBJ2-5,.,TRBV12-3/TRBV12-4,CASSLAWSEETQYF
TRBJ2-7,.,TRBV7-3,CASSLLGRPALVSYEQYF
TRBJ1-2,.,TRBV5-6,CASSLSDGYTF
TRBJ1-1,.,TRBV6-4,CASTPSEAFF
TRBJ2-5,TRBD2,TRBV7-6,CASSGSGTSGEGQYF
TRBJ1-1,.,TRBV7-3,CASSSHLNTEAFF
TRBJ1-1,TRBD1,TRBV9,CASSLDRVNTEAFF
TRBJ1-1,.,TRBV30,CAWSVRQAETNTEAFF
TRBJ2-7,.,TRBV11-2,CASSPQPGLSSEQYF
TRBJ1-2,.,TRBV6-6,CASNLDTSSGYTF
TRBJ1-1,TRBD1,TRBV5-1,CASSLLPRTGGTFF
TRBJ2-3,TRBD1,TRBV24-1,CATSARTGGLDTQYF
TRBJ2-7,.,TRBV15,CATSRAGGTYEQYF
TRBJ1-3,TRBD1,TRBV5-8,CASTFTGGDGNTIYF
TRBJ2-2,TRBD1,TRBV19,CASSANRGGTGELFF
TRBJ2-7,TRBD1,TRBV5-6,CASSWGDRSSYEQYF
TRBJ2-7,.,TRBV7-9,CASSLDPTDEQYF
TRBJ1-5,.,TRBV4-3,CASSQDPQVSNQPQHF
TRBJ2-3,.,TRBV7-3,CASSLNGLPDTQYF
TRBJ2-5,TRBD2,TRBV7-7,CASSPRLAAETQYF
TRBJ2-2,TRBD1,TRBV6-6,CASRTGAGELFF
TRBJ2-7,.,TRBV2,CASSQGIRNYEQYF